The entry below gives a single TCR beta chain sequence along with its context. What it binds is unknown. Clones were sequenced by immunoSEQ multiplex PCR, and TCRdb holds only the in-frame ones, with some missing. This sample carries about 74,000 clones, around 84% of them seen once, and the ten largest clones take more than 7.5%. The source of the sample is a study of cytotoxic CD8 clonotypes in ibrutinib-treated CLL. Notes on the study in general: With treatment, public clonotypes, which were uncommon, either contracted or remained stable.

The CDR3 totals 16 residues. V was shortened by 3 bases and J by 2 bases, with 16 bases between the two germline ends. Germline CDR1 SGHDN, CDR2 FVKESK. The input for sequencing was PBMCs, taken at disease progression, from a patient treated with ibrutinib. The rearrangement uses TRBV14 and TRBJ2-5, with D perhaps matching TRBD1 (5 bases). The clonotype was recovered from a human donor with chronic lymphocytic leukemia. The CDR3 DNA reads TGTGCCAGCAGCCATTTTTGGGGTAGGGGTCAAGAGACCCAGTACTTC. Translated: CASSHFWGRGQETQYF.